Following are 21 T cell receptor beta chains from one sample sequenced in a study of a mutant IDH1 vaccine in newly diagnosed glioma. Time point here: week 5, during vaccination. Every single dose of the vaccine, 300 ug of mutant IDH1 20-mer peptide, came with topical imiquimod. Their antigen targets remain unknown. Profiling relied on immunoSEQ multiplex PCR, and the TCRdb table lists in-frame clones only, not all of them. The table records some 51,000 clones, 78% of them present only once. The specimen was PBMCs, collected from a glioma patient whose treatment included an IDH1 peptide vaccine. The receptors come from a woman in her forties with glioma.

J is TRBJ2-3 and V is TRBV9; D is unclear. The CDR3 has 16 amino acids. Trimming pared 2 bases from V and 1 base from J, leaving 14 bases between. Germline V lookup: CDR1 SGDLS, CDR2 YYNGEE. The CDR3 protein is CASSVGSAIGTDTQYF. The CDR3 nucleotides are TGTGCCAGCAGCGTGGGGTCGGCAATCGGCACAGATACGCAGTATTTT.

CDR3 region: CASTSQGHLHF. CDR3 coding DNA: TGTGCCAGCACCTCACAAGGACACCTCCACTTT. The chain couples TRBV7-2 to TRBJ1-6; the D gene is possibly TRBD1 (5 bases). V dropped 7 bases and J dropped 15 bases, with 13 bases sitting between them. There are 11 residues in the CDR3. Germline V gene lookup returns CDR1 SGHTA and CDR2 FQGNSA.

V is TRBV2 and J is TRBJ1-1, with 7 positions matching TRBD1. The CDR3 extends over 14 amino acids. Trimming took 5 bases from V and 5 from J; bases not matched to a gene: 8. Germline CDR1 reads SNHLY; CDR2 reads FYNNEI. CDR3 sequence reads: CASSSQGRGTEAFF. CDR3 nucleotides: TGTGCCAGCAGTTCACAGGGGAGAGGGACTGAAGCTTTCTTT.

This chain links TRBV5-1 with TRBJ2-7; 9 bases line up with TRBD2. V shed 2 bases, J shed 5 bases, and the junction held 8 bases outside the gene matches. This CDR3 has 15 amino acids. The germline V gene encodes CDR1 SGHRS and CDR2 YFSETQ. The CDR3 loop is CASSLAGGHGDEQYF. The DNA of the CDR3 is TGCGCCAGCAGCTTAGCGGGGGGCCATGGGGACGAGCAGTACTTC.

This chain connects TRBV7-8 to TRBJ1-3; D is unresolved. Germline V CDR1 and CDR2: SGHVS, FQNEAQ. V dropped 4 bases and J dropped 3 bases, with 13 bases sitting between them. This CDR3 contains 15 residues. The CDR3 here is CASSSEGKDGNTIYF. As DNA, the CDR3 is TGTGCCAGCAGCTCGGAAGGGAAGGATGGAAACACCATATATTTT. Drawing the rest from reference TRBV7-8 and TRBJ1-3, the complete variable domain is GAGVSQSPRYKVAKRGQDVALRCDPISGHVSLFWYQQALGQGPEFLTYFQNEAQLDKSGLPSDRFFAERPEGSVSTLKIQRTQQEDSAVYLCASSSEGKDGNTIYFGEGSWLTVV.

In this sample, this clone turned up once. This chain uses TRBV7-3 with TRBJ2-5; D not certain. The CDR3 is made up of 13 amino acids. Germline assignment: CDR1 SGHTA and CDR2 FQGTGA. The V gene lost 5 bases and the J gene lost 0 bases, with 7 bases spanning the gap. CDR3 sequence reads: CASSPTHQETQYF. The CDR3 DNA reads TGTGCCAGCAGCCCCACTCACCAAGAGACCCAGTACTTC.

V gene TRBV2 combines with J gene TRBJ2-3; 9 bases align to TRBD2. Trimming cost V 8 bases and J 5 bases; bases outside gene matches: 8. The germline CDR1 and CDR2 sequences are SNHLY and FYNNEI. This CDR3 spans 14 amino acids. Written as DNA, the CDR3 is TGTGCCAGCCTAGTGGCGGGGGGGCGAGATACGCAGTATTTT. As protein: CASLVAGGRDTQYF.

This chain connects TRBV11-2 to TRBJ1-1; no clear D. CDR3 size: 14 residues. V shed 2 bases and J shed 0 bases, with 7 bases lying between them. Germline lookup yields CDR1 SGHAT and CDR2 FQNNGV. In DNA form, the CDR3 reads TGTGCCAGCAGCTTAAACAGTTTGAACACTGAAGCTTTCTTT. Translated: CASSLNSLNTEAFF.

The V gene is TRBV5-1, the J gene TRBJ2-5; TRBD2 matches 8 bases. The CDR3 contains 14 residues. V was pared by 5 bases and J by 4 bases, with 7 bases of the junction left unmatched. The germline V gene has CDR1 SGHRS and CDR2 YFSETQ. The CDR3 is CASSRGGYGETQYF. In DNA, the CDR3 is TGCGCCAGCAGTCGCGGGGGGTACGGAGAGACCCAGTACTTC.

This clone was found a few times. V usage is TRBV30 and J usage is TRBJ1-6; tentatively, D is TRBD1 (6 bases). Trimming removed 2 bases from V and 13 bases from J, with 15 bases in between. Germline V gene lookup returns CDR1 GTSNPN and CDR2 SVGIG (reference sequence). The CDR3 covers 13 residues. The CDR3 reads CAWSLQDRGPLHF. CDR3 nucleotide sequence: TGTGCCTGGAGTCTCCAGGACAGAGGCCCCCTCCACTTT.

J is TRBJ2-7 and V is TRBV5-1; possible D gene TRBD1, 6 bases. The length of the CDR3 is 13 residues. Per germline, CDR1 SGHRS and CDR2 YFSETQ. Between the trimmed V and J ends, which lost 4 bases and 1 base, there was a span of 9 bases. CDR3 sequence reads: CASSIDRSYEQYF. CDR3 nucleotides: TGCGCCAGCAGCATAGACAGGTCCTACGAGCAGTACTTC. The full variable domain, its missing parts supplied by reference TRBV5-1 and TRBJ2-7, is KAGVTQTPRYLIKTRGQQVTLSCSPISGHRSVSWYQQTPGQGLQFLFEYFSETQRNKGNFPGRFSGRQFSNSRSEMNVSTLELGDSALYLCASSIDRSYEQYFGPGTRLTVT.

V and J are TRBV30 and TRBJ2-5; 9 bases are a match to TRBD1. The V and J ends lost 0 bases and 5 bases, in that order; junction bases with no gene match: 1. This CDR3 has 13 residues. The germline V gene has CDR1 GTSNPN and CDR2 SVGIG (reference sequence). CDR3 region: CAWSVGTGETQYF. The CDR3 nucleotides read TGTGCCTGGAGTGTAGGGACAGGGGAGACCCAGTACTTC. The full variable domain, its missing parts supplied by reference TRBV30 and TRBJ2-5, is SQTIHQWPATLVQPVGSPLSLECTVEGTSNPNLYWYRQAAGRGLQLLFYSVGIGQISSEVPQNLSASRPQDRQFILSSKKLLLSDSGFYLCAWSVGTGETQYFGPGTRLLVL.

This clone was counted between two and nine times. This sequence joins TRBV16 and TRBJ1-1; D gene ambiguous. This CDR3 contains 14 residues. Germline CDR1 is KGHSY and CDR2 is FQNENV. Trimming stripped 4 bases from V and 1 base from J, with 10 bases between. CDR3 sequence: CASSLWTGNTEAFF. In nucleotides, the CDR3 is TGTGCCAGCAGCCTCTGGACGGGGAACACTGAAGCTTTCTTT. Looking up the rest from reference TRBV16 and TRBJ1-1 gives the full variable domain: GEEVAQTPKHLVRGEGQKAKLYCAPIKGHSYVFWYQQVLKNEFKFLISFQNENVFDETGMPKERFSAKCLPNSPCSLEIQATKLEDSAVYFCASSLWTGNTEAFFGQGTRLTVV.

The J gene is TRBJ1-2, the V gene TRBV5-6; D remains ambiguous. CDR3 length: 14 residues. Trimming cost V 0 bases and J 2 bases, with 8 bases left between them. Germline CDR1 reads SGHDT; CDR2 reads YYEEEE. The CDR3 is CASSLEVRNYGYTF. CDR3 coding DNA: TGTGCCAGCAGCTTGGAGGTACGGAACTATGGCTACACCTTC.

The chain joins TRBV2 to TRBJ2-5; D gene ambiguous. Trimming stripped 7 bases from V and 2 bases from J, with 17 bases between. The CDR3 totals 15 residues. In germline, CDR1 is SNHLY, CDR2 FYNNEI. The CDR3 DNA follows: TGTGCCAGCACCCCGAGTGGTGGGTTTCAAGAGACCCAGTACTTC. As protein: CASTPSGGFQETQYF.

This chain links TRBV25-1 with TRBJ1-2, with a tentative D call TRBD1 (6 bases). CDR1 and CDR2 (germline): MGHDK, SYGVNS. The CDR3 runs 13 residues. The germline V and J ends were trimmed by 11 bases and 0 bases, with 13 bases remaining between them. The DNA of the CDR3 is TGTGCCTGCCAGGGGACGGCTAACTATGGCTACACCTTC. Protein: CACQGTANYGYTF.

The chain links TRBV30 to TRBJ2-3; no clear D gene. V was clipped by 7 bases and J by 0 bases, with 8 bases between them. Germline V gene data show CDR1 as GTSNPN and CDR2 as SVGIG (reference sequence). The CDR3 runs 12 residues. CDR3 sequence reads: CASQESTDTQYF. CDR3 sequence (DNA): TGTGCCTCCCAGGAGAGCACAGATACGCAGTATTTT.

This clone was picked up one time. The chain employs TRBV5-1 and TRBJ2-7, with TRBD1 as a possible D gene (5 bases). This CDR3 has 15 amino acids. Germline assignment: CDR1 SGHRS and CDR2 YFSETQ. Trimming took 4 bases from V and 0 from J, leaving 14 bases between them. The CDR3: CASSPRRASSYEQYF. The CDR3 region has the DNA TGCGCCAGCAGCCCCCGCAGGGCGAGCTCCTACGAGCAGTACTTC.

This chain connects TRBV30 to TRBJ2-3, with no clear D. The CDR3 covers 11 residues. Germline CDR1 GTSNPN, CDR2 SVGIG (reference sequence). V gave up 5 bases and J gave up 1 base, with 4 bases separating them. The CDR3 protein is CAWGGTDTQYF. The DNA of the CDR3 is TGTGCCTGGGGGGGCACAGATACGCAGTATTTT.

V gene TRBV6-5 combines with J gene TRBJ2-7; D gene ambiguous. V shed 2 bases and J shed 6 bases, with 20 bases lying between them. Germline V gene lookup returns CDR1 MNHEY and CDR2 SVGAGI. The CDR3 spans 16 residues. The CDR3 DNA follows: TGTGCCAGCAGTTACCGGCCACCCCTCCTGACCGGCGAGCAGTACTTC. It encodes CASSYRPPLLTGEQYF.

The genes are TRBV27 and TRBJ2-6, with D perhaps TRBD2 (5 bases). The CDR3 is 16 amino acids. Trimming removed 7 bases from V and 2 bases from J, with 15 bases in between. Germline lookup yields CDR1 MNHEY and CDR2 SMNVEV (reference sequence). This CDR3 is CASTSWRGPGANVLTF. The CDR3 DNA sequence: TGTGCCAGCACCTCATGGAGAGGGCCTGGGGCCAACGTCCTGACTTTC. Full variable domain (remainder filled in from reference TRBV27 and TRBJ2-6): EAQVTQNPRYLITVTGKKLTVTCSQNMNHEYMSWYRQDPGLGLRQIYYSMNVEVTDKGDVPEGYKVSRKEKRNFPLILESPSPNQTSLYFCASTSWRGPGANVLTFGAGSRLTVL.